This TCR beta chain was sequenced for a study of beta chain features in type 1 diabetes. General study results and limits: Shortening that was moderate but significant affected the TCRB CDR3s of Type 1 diabetes patients in all four CD4+ subsets.

Remarks on this clone: Its target is not known.

Germline V gene data show CDR1 as MNHEY and CDR2 as SVGAGI. V was pared by 1 base and J by 4 bases, with 10 bases between. The CDR3 contains 14 residues. Sequencing targeted expressed TCRB transcripts, as all isolated RNA had been reverse transcribed. Sequencing was performed with immunoSEQ multiplex PCR; in TCRdb, only in-frame clones are kept and a portion is missing. The sample has 600,000 to 700,000 clones; approximately 13% are singletons. The sequence was obtained from a man aged 25-45 years with type 1 diabetes. Sequencing was done on a sample of naive CD4+ T cells from blood. V gene TRBV6-5 combines with J gene TRBJ1-1, with D possibly matching TRBD1 (6 bases). The CDR3 region has the DNA TGTGCCAGCAGTTACTTTGAGGGGGGCACTGAAGCTTTCTTT. This codes for CASSYFEGGTEAFF.